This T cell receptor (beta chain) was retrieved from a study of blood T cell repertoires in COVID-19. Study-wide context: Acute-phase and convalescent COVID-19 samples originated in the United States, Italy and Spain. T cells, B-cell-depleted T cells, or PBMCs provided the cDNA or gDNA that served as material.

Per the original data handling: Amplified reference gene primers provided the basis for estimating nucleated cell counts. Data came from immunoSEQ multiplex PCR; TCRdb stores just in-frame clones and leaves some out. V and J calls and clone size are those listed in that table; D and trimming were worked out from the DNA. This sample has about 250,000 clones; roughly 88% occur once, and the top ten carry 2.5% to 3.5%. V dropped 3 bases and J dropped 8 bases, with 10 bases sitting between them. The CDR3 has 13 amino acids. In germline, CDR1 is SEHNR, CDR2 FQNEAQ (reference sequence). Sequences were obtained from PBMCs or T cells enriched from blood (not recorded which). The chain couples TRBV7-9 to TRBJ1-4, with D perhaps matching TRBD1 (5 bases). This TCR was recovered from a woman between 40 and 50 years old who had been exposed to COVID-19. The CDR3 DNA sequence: TGTGCCAGCAGCTTTCAGGGTGAGGAAAAACTGTTTTTT. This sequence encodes CASSFQGEEKLFF.